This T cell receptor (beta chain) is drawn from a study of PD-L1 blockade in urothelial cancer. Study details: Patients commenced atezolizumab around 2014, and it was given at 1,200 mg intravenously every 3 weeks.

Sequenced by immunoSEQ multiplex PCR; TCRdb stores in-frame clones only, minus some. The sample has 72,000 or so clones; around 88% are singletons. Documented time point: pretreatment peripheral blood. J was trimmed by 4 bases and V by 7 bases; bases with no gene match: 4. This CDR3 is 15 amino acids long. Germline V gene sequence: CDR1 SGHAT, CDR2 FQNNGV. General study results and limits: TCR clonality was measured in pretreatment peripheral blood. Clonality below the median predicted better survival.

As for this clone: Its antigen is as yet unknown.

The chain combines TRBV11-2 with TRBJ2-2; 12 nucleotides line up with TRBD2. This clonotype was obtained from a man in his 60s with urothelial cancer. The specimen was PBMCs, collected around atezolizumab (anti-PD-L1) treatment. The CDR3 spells CASTTSGGVTGELFF. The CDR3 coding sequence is TGTGCCAGCACGACTAGCGGGGGTGTCACCGGGGAGCTGTTTTTT. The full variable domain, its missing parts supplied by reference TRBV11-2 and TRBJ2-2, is EAGVAQSPRYKIIEKRQSVAFWCNPISGHATLYWYQQILGQGPKLLIQFQNNGVVDDSQLPKDRFSAERLKGVDSTLKIQPAKLEDSAVYLCASTTSGGVTGELFFGEGSRLTVL.